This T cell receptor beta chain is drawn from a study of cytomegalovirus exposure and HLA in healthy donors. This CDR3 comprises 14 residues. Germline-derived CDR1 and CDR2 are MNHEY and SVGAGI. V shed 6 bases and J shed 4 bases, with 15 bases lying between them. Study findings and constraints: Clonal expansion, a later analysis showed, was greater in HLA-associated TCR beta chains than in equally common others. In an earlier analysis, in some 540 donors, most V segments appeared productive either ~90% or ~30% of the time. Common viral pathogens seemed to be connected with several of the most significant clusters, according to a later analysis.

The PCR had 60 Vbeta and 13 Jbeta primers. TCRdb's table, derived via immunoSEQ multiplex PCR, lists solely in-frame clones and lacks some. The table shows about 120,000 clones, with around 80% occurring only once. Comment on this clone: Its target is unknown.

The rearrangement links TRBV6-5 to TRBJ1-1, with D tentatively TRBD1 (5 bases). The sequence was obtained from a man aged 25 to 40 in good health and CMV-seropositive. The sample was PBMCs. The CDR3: CASSSGSGVTEAFF. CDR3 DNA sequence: TGTGCCAGCAGCTCCGGATCGGGGGTCACTGAAGCTTTCTTT.